A single sample gave rise to the 23 T cell receptor beta chains below, sequenced in a study of blood T cells in healthy people across ages. Alongside a J-beta primer mix, a sample-barcoded 5' primer served in a second PCR lasting roughly 7 to 11 cycles. MiXCR was run by TCRdb on the 5' RACE reads, yielding one entry per CDR3 protein. The sample holds fewer than 900,000 distinct CDR3 sequences, roughly 35% seen once. The sequencing input was blood. These receptor sequences come from a man aged 18 to 30 in good health.

This clonotype was counted ten times or more. The chain employs TRBV20-1 and TRBJ2-7; the match to TRBD2 covers 12 bases. The CDR3 consists of 14 residues. The J segment lost 0 bases and the V segment lost 5 bases, leaving 2 bases of the junction unmatched. Germline V gene lookup returns CDR1 DFQATT and CDR2 SNEGSKA (reference sequence). DNA of the CDR3: TGCAGTGCTGGGACTAGCGGGTACTCCTACGAGCAGTACTTC. Translated, it gives CSAGTSGYSYEQYF.

This clonotype has at least ten counts. The gene calls are TRBV4-3 and TRBJ2-3; the match to TRBD2 covers 9 bases. CDR1 is LGHNA and CDR2 is YSLEER in the germline V gene. The CDR3 runs 16 residues. The J segment lost 6 bases and the V segment lost 1 base, leaving 8 bases of the junction unmatched. The CDR3 DNA reads TGCGCCAGCAGCCAAGCCGCGCGGGGGGGCCCCGATACGCAGTATTTT. It is translated as CASSQAARGGPDTQYF.

The rearrangement uses TRBV10-3 and TRBJ2-5, with 8 bases fitting TRBD2. Near its end, the DNA agrees better with TRBJ2-7, so the J call may be wrong. The CDR3 is 15 residues long. Germline V gene lookup returns CDR1 ENHRY and CDR2 SYGVKD. The CDR3 coding sequence is TGTGCCATCGGGGGTAGCGGGGATGATTACAACGAGCAGTACTTC. Translating it yields CAIGGSGDDYNEQYF.

This clonotype was seen repeatedly, ten times or more. The chain combines TRBV5-1 with TRBJ2-3; 14 bases are a match to TRBD2. The ends lost 2 bases at V and 4 bases at J; junction bases unmatched: 3. This CDR3 contains 16 residues. Looked up from germline, CDR1 is SGHRS and CDR2 is YFSETQ. This CDR3 reads CASSFGTSGGPDTQYF. Written as DNA, the CDR3 is TGCGCCAGCAGCTTCGGGACTAGCGGGGGCCCAGATACGCAGTATTTT.

This chain joins TRBV19 and TRBJ1-4; perhaps TRBD1 as D (5 bases). Trimming removed 5 bases at V and 8 bases at J, with 18 bases between. The CDR3 loop spans 15 amino acids. Germline V gene lookup returns CDR1 LNHDA and CDR2 SQIVND (reference sequence). CDR3 protein: CASSSPGPAGEKLFF. CDR3 bases: TGTGCCAGTAGTTCACCAGGGCCGGCGGGGGAAAAACTGTTTTTT.

V usage is TRBV29-1 and J usage is TRBJ1-5; maybe TRBD1 (6 bases). Trimming removed 5 bases at V and 4 bases at J, with 12 bases between. Germline V lookup: CDR1 SQVTM, CDR2 ANQGSEA. CDR3 size: 13 residues. Here the CDR3 reads CSVIIGGNQPQHF. CDR3 bases: TGCAGCGTTATCATAGGGGGTAATCAGCCCCAGCATTTT.

This clonotype appeared many times. The J gene is TRBJ1-2, the V gene TRBV10-3, with a possible D match to TRBD1 (5 bases). CDR3 length: 15 residues. V was trimmed by 3 bases and J by 5 bases, leaving 16 bases between them. In germline, CDR1 is ENHRY, CDR2 SYGVKD. CDR3 residues: CAISEEPGVPYGYTF. The DNA of the CDR3 is TGTGCCATCAGTGAAGAACCGGGGGTCCCTTATGGCTACACCTTC.

This clonotype has a count of ten or more. The chain links TRBV7-8 to TRBJ2-5; a weak D match, TRBD1 (5 bases). V was clipped by 5 bases and J by 4 bases, with 20 bases between them. CDR3 length equals 16 residues. Germline V gives CDR1 SGHVS, CDR2 FQNEAQ. CDR3 sequence: CASSLIVDSTRETQYF. CDR3 DNA sequence: TGTGCCAGCAGCCTGATAGTTGACAGTACGAGAGAGACCCAGTACTTC.

This clonotype was recorded only once. The rearrangement joins TRBV4-2 to TRBJ2-3; the match to TRBD2 covers 9 bases. This CDR3 contains 19 residues. Trimming at V came to 2 bases and at J to 0 bases, leaving 12 bases not matched to a gene. Germline CDR1 and CDR2: LGHNA and YNFKEQ. The CDR3 DNA reads as TGTGCCAGCAGCCAATCCGAGGGGGTTCTAGCGGGGAGCACAGATACGCAGTATTTT. Protein sequence: CASSQSEGVLAGSTDTQYF.

The chain joins TRBV29-1 to TRBJ2-5; D gene unclear. The germline gives CDR1 SQVTM, CDR2 ANQGSEA. With 2 bases removed from V and 11 bases from J, the gap between germline ends came to 12 bases. The CDR3 length is 11 residues. CDR3 in amino acids: CSVEWNNEQYF. The CDR3 DNA reads TGCAGCGTTGAATGGAACAATGAGCAGTACTTC.

There are many counts of this clonotype. The V gene is TRBV20-1, the J gene TRBJ1-2, with D maybe TRBD1 (5 bases). The CDR3 is 12 amino acids. Deletions cut 5 bases from V and 8 bases from J, with 15 bases between. Germline lookup yields CDR1 DFQATT and CDR2 SNEGSKA (reference sequence). The CDR3 nucleotides read TGCAGTGCTTTTACAGGCATGGAGGGCTACACCTTC. Protein sequence: CSAFTGMEGYTF.

The rearrangement links TRBV20-1 to TRBJ1-6; 12 bases agree with TRBD1. This CDR3 is built from 18 residues. Germline loops: CDR1 DFQATT, CDR2 SNEGSKA (reference sequence). V lost 1 base to trimming and J lost 7 bases; unmatched junction nucleotides: 11. CDR3 nucleotides: TGCAGTGCTAGAGGGGACAGGGGGCTGCTGAACTTAAATTCACCCCTCCACTTT. Translating it yields CSARGDRGLLNLNSPLHF.

CDR3 sequence (DNA): TGCGCCAGCAGCCTGGAAGGGGGCGGAGAGAGCACAGATACGCAGTATTTT. It yields the protein CASSLEGGGESTDTQYF. The chain employs TRBV5-1 and TRBJ2-3; 7 bases agree with TRBD1. V lost 4 bases and J lost 0; bases outside the gene matches: 11. Germline assignment: CDR1 SGHRS and CDR2 YFSETQ. The CDR3 loop spans 17 amino acids.

The V call is TRBV20-1, the J call TRBJ1-2, with D hard to call. CDR1 is DFQATT and CDR2 is SNEGSKA in the germline V gene (reference sequence). The ends were cut back, 1 base at V and 2 bases at J, with 11 bases in the middle. This CDR3 is 14 amino acids long. CDR3 nucleotides: TGCAGTGCTAGAGGGCCCCAGACGAACTATGGCTACACCTTC. Translating gives CSARGPQTNYGYTF.

This clonotype was found many times. The chain links TRBV10-3 to TRBJ2-3; 7 nucleotides agree with TRBD1. V lost 2 bases, J lost 5 bases, and 1 base stayed unmatched. This CDR3 comprises 13 residues. Germline CDR1 is ENHRY and CDR2 is SYGVKD. Written as DNA, the CDR3 is TGTGCCATCAGTGAGCGACAGGGAGATACGCAGTATTTT. It yields the protein CAISERQGDTQYF.

The chain recombines TRBV12-3 or TRBV12-4 with TRBJ2-3; D could derive from TRBD1 or TRBD2 (5 bases each). Trimming took 4 bases from V and 0 from J, leaving 14 bases between them. This CDR3 comprises 16 residues. The CDR3 region has the DNA TGTGCCAGCAGTTCCTCGGGGCAGCGCAGCACAGATACGCAGTATTTT. This codes for CASSSSGQRSTDTQYF.

For this clonotype: One junction end disagrees with the germline gene, perhaps due to a read error. V and J are TRBV6-5 and TRBJ2-7; TRBD1 might be the D (5 bases). Germline values: CDR1 MNHEY, CDR2 SVGAGI. The CDR3 has 15 amino acids. The DNA of the CDR3 is TGTGCCGGCAGTCCAGGGCCTTCCCCCTCCTACGAGCAGTACTTC. Its protein is CAGSPGPSPSYEQYF.

The genes are TRBV7-2 and TRBJ2-5; D possibly corresponds to TRBD1 (6 bases). The germline CDR1 and CDR2 sequences are SGHTA and FQGNSA. V dropped 5 bases and J dropped 1 base, with 11 bases sitting between them. This CDR3 is built from 14 residues. CDR3 sequence reads: CASSAGQIQETQYF. As DNA, the CDR3 is TGTGCCAGCAGCGCCGGACAGATCCAAGAGACCCAGTACTTC.

This clonotype was observed a few times. The rearrangement joins TRBV12-3 or TRBV12-4 to TRBJ2-1; TRBD1 matches at 8 bases. The CDR3 contains 15 residues. J gave up 4 bases and V 6 bases, and 8 bases lay outside the gene matches. CDR3 in DNA: TGTGCCAGCAGACCCGACAGGGGTTCGTACAATGAGCAGTTCTTC. Protein product: CASRPDRGSYNEQFF.

This clonotype appeared a few times. This chain uses TRBV28 with TRBJ1-2; 9 positions match TRBD1. J lost 6 bases, V lost 5 bases, and 7 bases had no gene match. CDR1 is MDHEN, CDR2 SYDVKM, per germline. This CDR3 spans 14 amino acids. The CDR3 sequence: CASSQTQGANGYTF. CDR3 DNA sequence: TGTGCCAGCAGTCAGACACAGGGGGCGAATGGCTACACCTTC.

The chain joins TRBV6-5 to TRBJ1-6, with unresolved D. Germline assignment: CDR1 MNHEY and CDR2 SVGAGI. V was cut by 6 bases and J by 8 bases, with 8 bases left in between. The CDR3 runs 12 residues. The CDR3 here is CASRRADSPLHF. CDR3 in DNA: TGTGCCAGCAGGAGGGCGGATTCACCCCTCCACTTT.

This clonotype was seen repeatedly, ten times or more. The chain is built from TRBV12-3 or TRBV12-4 and TRBJ1-1, with D maybe TRBD1 (5 bases). Trimming removed 6 bases from V and 1 base from J, with 9 bases in between. The length of the CDR3 is 13 residues. CDR3 region: CASSAGGNTEAFF. The CDR3 DNA reads TGTGCCAGCAGCGCCGGGGGGAACACTGAAGCTTTCTTT.

The genes are TRBV4-1 and TRBJ2-3; TRBD2 matches 7 bases. The CDR3 has 16 residues. Germline V gene lookup returns CDR1 MGHRA and CDR2 YSYEKL. Trimming at V came to 4 bases and at J to 5 bases, leaving 12 bases not matched to a gene. Here the CDR3 reads CASSPILLRGRDTQYF. The CDR3 DNA follows: TGCGCCAGCAGCCCCATCTTGCTGCGGGGGAGAGATACGCAGTATTTT.